The 10 T cell receptor beta chains given below trace back to one sample, sequenced in a study of T-cell reconstitution after alpha-beta-depleted transplantation in children. Findings and limits, study-wide: After one year, T-cell counts and TCRbeta diversity mostly came from new T cells.

The TCRbeta library was prepared with unique molecular identifiers. TCRdb ran MiXCR on the PCR reads and lists one entry per CDR3 protein. The table records around 300,000 distinct CDR3 sequences, around 7.1% of them present only once. These receptors' antigens are unknown. The source was peripheral blood, collected 360 days after TCRalphabeta/CD19-depleted stem cell transplant. The receptors were gathered from a female patient aged 2-15 years who had a stem cell transplant for Fanconi anemia, so the T cells may come from the graft donor.

The chain uses TRBV6-1 and TRBJ1-1, with TRBD1 matching over 8 bases. The V segment lost 6 bases and the J segment 8 bases; nucleotides outside the gene matches: 14. The CDR3 has 15 amino acids. Germline CDR1 MNHNS, CDR2 SASEGT. The CDR3 DNA sequence: TGTGCCAGCAGCCCCGGGGACAGGCCTGGGGGGGAAGCTTTCTTT. Its translation: CASSPGDRPGGEAFF.

This clonotype was detected a few times. For the CDR3, the DNA is TGCGCCAGCAGCCAAACTCGATGGGGTCTGACGGGAAATTCACCCCTCCACTTT. This codes for CASSQTRWGLTGNSPLHF. The rearrangement joins TRBV4-3 to TRBJ1-6; the D is unclear. The CDR3 has 18 residues. Germline loops: CDR1 LGHNA, CDR2 YSLEER. Trimming removed 2 bases at V and 7 bases at J, with 21 bases between.

This clonotype was found many times. V and J are TRBV15 and TRBJ2-2, with a weak D call TRBD1 (6 bases). CDR1 and CDR2 (germline): LNHNV, YYDKDF (reference sequence). Trimming shortened V by 0 bases and J by 13 bases, and 15 bases separated the two germline ends. This CDR3 comprises 14 residues. The CDR3 loop is CATSRDKWGPVLFF. The CDR3 nucleotides read TGTGCCACCAGCAGAGATAAATGGGGGCCAGTGCTGTTTTTT.

The CDR3 nucleotides read TGTGCCAGCAGTGAACTGTGGGGGAGAAGTTCGGAGACCCAGTACTTC. It yields the protein CASSELWGRSSETQYF. This chain joins TRBV25-1 and TRBJ2-5; possibly TRBD1 or TRBD2 for D (5 bases each). CDR3 length: 16 residues. Trimming stripped 2 bases from V and 5 bases from J, with 18 bases between. Germline V CDR1 and CDR2: MGHDK, SYGVNS. Using reference TRBV25-1 and TRBJ2-5 for the parts outside the CDR3, the full variable domain is EADIYQTPRYLVIGTGKKITLECSQTMGHDKMYWYQQDPGMELHLIHYSYGVNSTEKGDLSSESTVSRIRTEHFPLTLESARPSHTSQYLCASSELWGRSSETQYFGPGTRLLVL.

Details on this clonotype: Possible read error: a much larger clone is one base away. No conserved phenylalanine or tryptophan ends this CDR3, so it is likely a read error. Because the CDR3's place on the DNA is in doubt, the DNA is left out and the CDR3 is given as listed by TCRdb. The J gene is TRBJ2-5, the V gene TRBV21-1. TRBV21-1 has pseudogene status. The CDR3 extends over 12 residues, inclusive of both ends. CDR3 residues: CPVFENQETQYS.

At least ten counts were recorded for this clonotype. V gene TRBV4-3 combines with J gene TRBJ2-3; 7 bases align to TRBD2. The trim removed 1 base at V and 6 bases at J, leaving 7 bases unmatched. This CDR3 is 15 amino acids long. CDR1 is LGHNA, CDR2 YSLEER, per germline. DNA for the CDR3: TGCGCCAGCAGCCAAGTAGCGGGTTCAAGGGATACGCAGTATTTT. It encodes CASSQVAGSRDTQYF.

This rearrangement joins TRBV5-5 to TRBJ2-2; 8 nucleotides line up with TRBD2. The CDR3 has 15 residues. The V and J ends lost 4 bases and 1 base, in that order; junction bases with no gene match: 3. Germline lookup yields CDR1 SGHKS and CDR2 YYEKEE (reference sequence). For the CDR3, the DNA is TGTGCCAGCAGCCGCAGCGGGAGGAACACCGGGGAGCTGTTTTTT. Its translation: CASSRSGRNTGELFF.

The chain recombines TRBV6-5 with TRBJ2-7; the D gene is possibly TRBD2 (7 bases). CDR1 MNHEY and CDR2 SVGAGI come from the germline V gene. The CDR3 is made up of 15 amino acids. The V and J ends lost 0 bases and 6 bases respectively, with 15 bases between them. CDR3 sequence reads: CASSYSGGGVFEQYF. In DNA form, the CDR3 reads TGTGCCAGCAGTTACTCGGGAGGGGGGGTTTTCGAGCAGTACTTC.

The chain has TRBV7-2 and TRBJ2-1, with 11 bases identical to TRBD2. Germline loops: CDR1 SGHTA, CDR2 FQGNSA. This CDR3 has 16 residues. After removal of 4 bases from V and 4 bases from J, the junction contained 6 bases not matched to a gene. CDR3 sequence (DNA): TGTGCCAGCAGCTACATAGCGGGGGGGGCGTACAATGAGCAGTTCTTC. It specifies CASSYIAGGAYNEQFF.

This clonotype was recorded a few times. The V call is TRBV28, the J call TRBJ1-2, with unresolved D. Germline V gene lookup returns CDR1 MDHEN and CDR2 SYDVKM. The V end was cut by 2 bases, the J end by 10 bases, with 14 bases between. This CDR3 comprises 13 residues. The CDR3 DNA reads TGTGCCAGCAGTTTAGTGACCAGCTTAGACTACACCTTC. Its protein product is CASSLVTSLDYTF.